This T cell receptor beta chain emerged from a study of OX40 agonist ivuxolimab in advanced cancers. Study context: Clinicians treated patients with ivuxolimab, an agonistic anti-OX40 (CD134) antibody. Aged about 23 to 80 with a mean of approximately 57 years, they were 82.7% male. The study, taken as a whole, reports: Nonresponders included some who also had low normalized T-cell clonal expansion.

Of note for this clone: Its target is unknown.

The method was immunoSEQ multiplex PCR; TCRdb's version includes in-frame clones alone and lacks a portion of them. The sample holds about 80,000 clones, over 75% seen once. Germline CDR1 and CDR2: LNHDA and SQIVND (reference sequence). The CDR3 totals 15 residues. V shed 3 bases and J shed 5 bases, with 16 bases lying between them. Patients had blood sampled at baseline and again on cycle 4 day 1 and cycle 7 day 1. The chain has TRBV19 and TRBJ2-5; D remains unclear. Sequencing used CD4+ or CD8+ T cells sorted from blood, obtained in a trial of the OX40 agonist ivuxolimab. This sequence was found in an adult with an advanced solid tumor such as melanoma, head and neck, liver or kidney cancer. CDR3 loop: CASSMMSGFRETQYF. The CDR3 DNA follows: TGTGCCAGTAGTATGATGTCCGGTTTTCGTGAGACCCAGTACTTC. The variable domain in full, completed from reference TRBV19 and TRBJ2-5, reads DGGITQSPKYLFRKEGQNVTLSCEQNLNHDAMYWYRQDPGQGLRLIYYSQIVNDFQKGDIAEGYSVSREKKESFPLTVTSAQKNPTAFYLCASSMMSGFRETQYFGPGTRLLVL.